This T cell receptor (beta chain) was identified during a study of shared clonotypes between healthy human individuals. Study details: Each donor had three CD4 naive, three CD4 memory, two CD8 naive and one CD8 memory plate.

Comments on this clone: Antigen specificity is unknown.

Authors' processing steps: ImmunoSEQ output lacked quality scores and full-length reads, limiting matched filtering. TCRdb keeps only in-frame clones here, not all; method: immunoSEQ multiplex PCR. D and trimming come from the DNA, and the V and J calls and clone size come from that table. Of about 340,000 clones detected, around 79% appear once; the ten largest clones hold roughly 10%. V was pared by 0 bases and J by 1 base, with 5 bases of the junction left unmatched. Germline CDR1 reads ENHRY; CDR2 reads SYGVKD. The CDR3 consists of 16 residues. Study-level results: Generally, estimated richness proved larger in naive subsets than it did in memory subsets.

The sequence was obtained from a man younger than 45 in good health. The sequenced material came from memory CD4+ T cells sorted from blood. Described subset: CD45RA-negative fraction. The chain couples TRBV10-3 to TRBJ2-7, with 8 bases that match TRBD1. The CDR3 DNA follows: TGTGCCATCAGTGAGTCAACAGGGGGTATTTCCTACGAGCAGTACTTC. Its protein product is CAISESTGGISYEQYF.